The sample holds a few counts of the clone carrying this T cell receptor beta chain. Its antigen remains unknown. Germline V gene data show CDR1 as LGHNA and CDR2 as YSLEER. This CDR3 is built from 15 residues. V lost 2 bases and J 10 bases, leaving 19 bases between the germline ends. This entry is derived from a study of beta chain features in type 1 diabetes. TCRB transcripts that were expressed got sequenced, as all of the isolated RNA had been reverse transcribed. Profiling relied on immunoSEQ multiplex PCR, and the TCRdb table lists in-frame clones only, not all of them. The top ten clones hold roughly 0.017% of a sample with around 350,000 clones, over 10% of them seen once. Study-wide results and limits: Shortening of TCRB CDR3s, moderate but significant, appeared in all four CD4+ subsets of Type 1 diabetes patients. Although PCR might favor shorter templates, it would do so equally in patients and controls. VDJ junctions from patients with type 1 diabetes contained fewer insertions and more deletions.

Input material: naive CD4+ T cells from blood. The clonotype originates from a man aged 18 to 29 in good health. This chain links TRBV4-3 with TRBJ2-3, with D perhaps matching TRBD2 (6 bases). The CDR3 DNA follows: TGCGCCAGCAGCCAAACATTGAGACTAGTCGTTTCGCAGTATTTT. Translated, it gives CASSQTLRLVVSQYF.